This T cell receptor beta chain emerged from a study of blood T cell repertoires in COVID-19. Study-wide context: COVID-19 samples collected from the United States, Italy and Spain covered acute and convalescent phases. PBMCs, B-cell-depleted T cells, or T cells were the source of the cDNA or gDNA that made up the material.

How the authors handled the data: Nucleated cell counts were estimated from reference gene primer amplification. The method was immunoSEQ multiplex PCR; TCRdb's version includes in-frame clones alone and lacks a portion of them. The V and J calls and clone size were taken over from that table, and D and trimming were inferred from the DNA. The sample has hundreds of thousands of clones, about 94% seen once. Germline values: CDR1 LNHNV, CDR2 YYDKDF (reference sequence). This CDR3 spans 14 amino acids. Trimming removed 8 bases at V and 1 base at J, with 14 bases between. Followed longitudinally, the Seattle patients had been enrolled during active infection.

This TCR came from a man in his 60s with COVID-19, enrolled during active disease. The source material was peripheral blood. The chain is built from TRBV15 and TRBJ1-1; D may be TRBD1 (6 bases). The CDR3 loop is CATARWTENTEAFF. In DNA form, the CDR3 reads TGTGCCACCGCTCGTTGGACAGAGAACACTGAAGCTTTCTTT.